These 16 T cell receptor beta chains originate from one sample sequenced in a study of Ad26.COV2.S vaccination and SARS-CoV-2 variants. Treatment meaning: some 20 received Ad26.COV2.S at low or high dose, single or two shots; five or six received placebo; per-sample allocation not given. The study sampled participants on day 63 after the first vaccine or placebo injection. The repertoire was sequenced with immunoSEQ multiplex PCR; TCRdb's copy has only in-frame clones and lacks some. The table includes around 400,000 clones, around 89% detected once. The sample here was peripheral blood, taken in a trial of Ad26.COV2.S vaccine versus placebo. These receptors originate from a person aged 18 to 59 who received the Ad26.COV2.S COVID-19 vaccine or a placebo.

This chain joins TRBV30 and TRBJ2-6; 7 bases fit TRBD1. The CDR3 length is 16 residues. Unmatched junction bases numbered 4, after V lost 2 bases and J lost 0 bases. CDR1 and CDR2 (germline): GTSNPN, SVGIG (reference sequence). The CDR3 DNA reads TGTGCCTGGAGTTTAGGGGGCGCCTCTGGGGCCAACGTCCTGACTTTC. Translating gives CAWSLGGASGANVLTF.

This clone appeared a few times. In the same sample, other DNA sequences code for this CDR3. The V call is TRBV5-1, the J call TRBJ1-1; D is ambiguous. The germline V and J ends were trimmed by 0 bases and 2 bases, with 8 bases remaining between them. Germline CDR1 SGHRS, CDR2 YFSETQ. The length of the CDR3 is 14 residues. CDR3 region: CASSLGQINTEAFF. In DNA, the CDR3 is TGCGCCAGCAGCTTGGGGCAGATAAACACTGAAGCTTTCTTT. The full variable domain, with the rest looked up from reference TRBV5-1 and TRBJ1-1, is KAGVTQTPRYLIKTRGQQVTLSCSPISGHRSVSWYQQTPGQGLQFLFEYFSETQRNKGNFPGRFSGRQFSNSRSEMNVSTLELGDSALYLCASSLGQINTEAFFGQGTRLTVV.

The chain is built from TRBV9 and TRBJ2-7; TRBD2 aligns across 9 bases. CDR3 size: 17 residues. V lost 0 bases to trimming and J lost 7 bases; unmatched junction nucleotides: 14. Germline loops: CDR1 SGDLS, CDR2 YYNGEE. The CDR3: CASSVVGRAGGYVEQYF. Here the CDR3 DNA reads TGTGCCAGCAGCGTAGTAGGGCGAGCGGGAGGTTATGTAGAGCAGTACTTC.

This chain uses TRBV2 with TRBJ1-4; D unclear. V lost 2 bases, J lost 8 bases, and 12 bases lay in between. The CDR3 is 14 amino acids. Germline V CDR1 and CDR2: SNHLY, FYNNEI. CDR3 loop: CASSEIPGGEKLFF. In DNA form, the CDR3 reads TGTGCCAGCAGTGAAATTCCCGGTGGGGAAAAACTGTTTTTT.

The chain links TRBV5-1 to TRBJ2-7; 9 nucleotides match TRBD1. The CDR3 is 14 amino acids. Germline CDR1 is SGHRS and CDR2 is YFSETQ. The trim removed 4 bases at V and 5 bases at J, leaving 7 bases unmatched. The CDR3 region is CASSPSRDRDEQYF. The CDR3 DNA reads TGCGCCAGCAGCCCAAGCCGGGACAGGGACGAGCAGTACTTC.

The rearrangement links TRBV10-1 to TRBJ2-7; 8 nucleotides match TRBD1. V was pared by 6 bases and J by 3 bases, with 4 bases of the junction left unmatched. This CDR3 comprises 13 residues. Germline CDR1 is WNHNN and CDR2 is SYGVQD (reference sequence). CDR3 sequence (DNA): TGCGCCAGCAGAGAAACAGGGGGCTACGAGCAGTACTTC. This gives the protein CASRETGGYEQYF.

The chain is built from TRBV9 and TRBJ2-1; D is perhaps TRBD1 (6 bases). CDR1 and CDR2 (germline): SGDLS, YYNGEE. CDR3 length: 17 amino acids. The V end lost 5 bases, the J end lost 3 bases, and 21 bases lay between the germline ends. The CDR3 coding sequence is TGTGCCAGCAGTCCAGGGGCAGGGCGTCCTGGCTACAATGAGCAGTTCTTC. This encodes CASSPGAGRPGYNEQFF.

The rearrangement uses TRBV6-5 and TRBJ2-7; 10 bases fit TRBD2. The CDR3 loop spans 14 amino acids. Trimming at V came to 2 bases and at J to 6 bases, leaving 4 bases not matched to a gene. In germline, CDR1 is MNHEY, CDR2 SVGAGI. The chain's CDR3 is CASSYARTSGEQYF. The CDR3 nucleotides read TGTGCCAGCAGTTACGCCAGGACTAGCGGCGAGCAGTACTTC.

This clone was seen a few times. The V call is TRBV5-1, the J call TRBJ2-2, with D perhaps matching TRBD1 (5 bases). The V end lost 5 bases, the J end lost 1 base, and 6 bases lay between the germline ends. CDR1 is SGHRS, CDR2 YFSETQ, per germline. The CDR3 covers 13 residues. The CDR3 nucleotides read TGCGCCAGCAGTCAGGGGAACACCGGGGAGCTGTTTTTT. Amino acid sequence: CASSQGNTGELFF.

The chain has TRBV10-3 and TRBJ1-2, with D perhaps TRBD1 (5 bases). CDR1 and CDR2 (germline): ENHRY, SYGVKD. This CDR3 is built from 15 residues. V lost 6 bases and J 3 bases, leaving 17 bases between the germline ends. This CDR3 reads CAISGKGKGDYGYTF. CDR3 sequence (DNA): TGTGCCATCAGCGGAAAGGGAAAAGGGGACTATGGCTACACCTTC.

To note about this clone: An end of the junction differs from the germline gene, which may be a read error. V is TRBV10-3 and J is TRBJ2-3, with TRBD2 matching 8 bases. The germline V gene has CDR1 ENHRY and CDR2 SYGVKD. The CDR3 runs 15 residues. The CDR3 here is CATSLSGTRTDTQYF. The CDR3 DNA is TGTGCCACCAGTCTTAGCGGGACCCGCACAGATACGCAGTATTTT.

This clone appeared a few times. The chain is built from TRBV27 and TRBJ2-7, with D perhaps matching TRBD2 (5 bases). This CDR3 is built from 13 residues. V gave up 5 bases and J gave up 4 bases, with 12 bases separating them. Germline values: CDR1 MNHEY, CDR2 SMNVEV (reference sequence). In DNA, the CDR3 is TGTGCCAGCAGTAAACTAGGGAGTTACGAGCAGTACTTC. It yields the protein CASSKLGSYEQYF.

This sequence joins TRBV28 and TRBJ1-5; the D gene is possibly TRBD1 (5 bases). Trimming took off 6 bases at V and 3 bases at J, with 12 bases between the two ends. The CDR3 is 14 amino acids. Germline CDR1 MDHEN, CDR2 SYDVKM. The CDR3 sequence: CASSPPGANQPQHF. In DNA, the CDR3 is TGTGCCAGCAGCCCACCCGGGGCCAATCAGCCCCAGCATTTT.

V is TRBV5-4 and J is TRBJ2-3; weak D call: TRBD2 (6 bases). The V gene lost 9 bases and the J gene lost 2 bases, with 13 bases spanning the gap. CDR1 is SGHNT, CDR2 YYREEE, per germline (reference sequence). CDR3 length: 13 amino acids. CDR3: CATGRESTDTQYF. The DNA of the CDR3 is TGTGCCACCGGACGGGAGTCCACAGATACGCAGTATTTT.

This sequence joins TRBV19 and TRBJ1-5; D unresolved. Germline values: CDR1 LNHDA, CDR2 SQIVND (reference sequence). This CDR3 has 13 amino acids. V lost 4 bases to trimming and J lost 0 bases, with 4 bases between them. The CDR3 DNA sequence: TGTGCCAGTAGTACCCTTAGCAATCAGCCCCAGCATTTT. This translates into CASSTLSNQPQHF.

The chain joins TRBV9 to TRBJ1-3; D is uncertain. The germline CDR1 and CDR2 sequences are SGDLS and YYNGEE. The V end was cut by 0 bases, the J end by 6 bases, with 4 bases between. The CDR3 length is 12 residues. The CDR3 region has the DNA TGTGCCAGCAGCGTAGACGAAAACACCATATATTTT. Translated, it gives CASSVDENTIYF.